This entry lists 29 T cell receptor beta chains sequenced from one sample in a study of OX40 agonist ivuxolimab in advanced cancers. Assay used: immunoSEQ multiplex PCR; TCRdb lists only in-frame clones, some missing. The sample comprises tens of thousands of clones, about 80% of which are singletons, and less than 15% rests with the top ten. This specimen was CD4+ or CD8+ T cells sorted from blood, taken in a trial of the OX40 agonist ivuxolimab. The receptors were gathered from an adult with an advanced solid tumor such as melanoma, head and neck, liver or kidney cancer.

The V and J genes are TRBV4-1 and TRBJ2-2, with D possibly being TRBD2 (5 bases). Trimming removed 4 bases at V and 4 bases at J, with 10 bases between. The CDR3 sequence is 14 residues long. The germline V gene encodes CDR1 MGHRA and CDR2 YSYEKL. The CDR3 reads CASSPLRGTGELFF. In nucleotides, the CDR3 is TGCGCCAGCAGCCCTCTTCGGGGCACCGGGGAGCTGTTTTTT.

In the case of this clone: This may arise from a read error, as a much more abundant clone is one base away. The gene calls are TRBV5-1 and TRBJ2-5, with D possibly being TRBD1 or TRBD2 (6 bases each). From germline, CDR1 is SGHRS and CDR2 YFSETQ. V dropped 2 bases and J dropped 2 bases, with 10 bases sitting between them. There are 14 residues in the CDR3. This CDR3 is CASSFRGTQETQYF. In nucleotides, the CDR3 is TGCGCCAGCAGCTTTAGGGGGACTCAAGAGACCCAGTACTTC.

V is TRBV11-3 and J is TRBJ2-2, with D perhaps matching TRBD1 (5 bases). The CDR3 contains 18 residues. V lost 1 base and J lost 2, with 17 bases in between. CDR1 and CDR2 from the germline V gene are SGHNT and YENEEA. The CDR3 bases are TGTGCCAGCAGCTTAGGGTTTCGTGGGGCTGCTAACACCGGGGAGCTGTTTTTT. Its translation: CASSLGFRGAANTGELFF.

The chain carries TRBV11-2 and TRBJ2-1, with D possibly TRBD1 on 6 matching bases. Germline CDR1 reads SGHAT; CDR2 reads FQNNGV. V shed 5 bases and J shed 4 bases, with 21 bases lying between them. The CDR3 is 17 amino acids. The CDR3 nucleotides are TGTGCCAGCAGCCCCAGGGGTGGTAGCGTCTCATACAATGAGCAGTTCTTC. Its protein product is CASSPRGGSVSYNEQFF.

The V call is TRBV11-2, the J call TRBJ1-1, with D perhaps TRBD1 (6 bases). Trimming removed 4 bases from V and 7 bases from J, with 13 bases in between. This CDR3 contains 13 residues. Germline values: CDR1 SGHAT, CDR2 FQNNGV. CDR3: CASSSQGPYEAFF. CDR3 DNA sequence: TGTGCCAGCAGCTCACAGGGCCCCTATGAAGCTTTCTTT.

The genes are TRBV27 and TRBJ2-3; unclear D gene. V was cut by 0 bases and J by 4 bases, with 11 bases left in between. The CDR3 contains 15 residues. Germline loops: CDR1 MNHEY, CDR2 SMNVEV (reference sequence). The CDR3 protein is CASSLSIGQSDTQYF. The CDR3 coding sequence is TGTGCCAGCAGTTTATCGATCGGGCAGTCAGATACGCAGTATTTT.

The chain has TRBV27 and TRBJ2-3, with TRBD2 matching 10 bases. The trim removed 5 bases at V and 2 bases at J, leaving 13 bases unmatched. The germline V gene has CDR1 MNHEY and CDR2 SMNVEV (reference sequence). This CDR3 is 18 amino acids long. For the CDR3, the DNA is TGTGCCAGCAGTCCTCCCTGGGAAGCGGGGGGGCCCACAGATACGCAGTATTTT. Residues: CASSPPWEAGGPTDTQYF.

This clone came up once. V gene TRBV10-2 combines with J gene TRBJ2-1; TRBD2 aligns across 12 bases. V trimming: 7 bases; J trimming: 9 bases; junction bases outside the gene matches: 4. The CDR3 runs 13 residues. Per the germline V gene, CDR1 is WSHSY and CDR2 is SAAADI. This CDR3 reads CASTSGGAGEQFF. The CDR3 bases are TGCGCCAGCACTAGCGGGGGGGCCGGTGAGCAGTTCTTC.

This clone was seen a few times. CDR3 loop: CASSLASPPLEAFF. In DNA, the CDR3 is TGTGCCAGCAGCTTAGCTTCGCCACCCCTTGAAGCTTTCTTT. The chain couples TRBV7-2 to TRBJ1-1; D ambiguous. The germline V and J ends were trimmed by 0 bases and 7 bases, with 12 bases remaining between them. Germline V CDR1 and CDR2: SGHTA, FQGNSA. This CDR3 contains 14 residues.

V usage is TRBV10-1 and J usage is TRBJ2-7; tentative D call: TRBD2 (6 bases). This CDR3 is built from 14 residues. The V end was cut by 5 bases, the J end by 4 bases, with 15 bases between. CDR1 WNHNN and CDR2 SYGVQD come from the germline V gene (reference sequence). The CDR3 region has the DNA TGCGCCAGCAGTCCGGACGGCGGGGTGTACGAGCAGTACTTC. Its protein is CASSPDGGVYEQYF.

The chain has TRBV6-6 and TRBJ2-7, with 10 bases fitting TRBD1. The junction had 2 bases not matched to a gene; V was cut back by 2 bases and J by 4 bases. The CDR3 extends over 14 amino acids. Germline V gives CDR1 MNHNY, CDR2 SVGAGI (reference sequence). The CDR3 DNA is TGTGCCAGCAGTTACGCGGGACAGGGGTACGAGCAGTACTTC. It translates to CASSYAGQGYEQYF.

CDR3 sequence reads: CASSFQLAGATDTQYF. CDR3 coding DNA: TGTGCCAGCAGCTTCCAACTAGCGGGGGCCACAGATACGCAGTATTTT. The chain couples TRBV7-9 to TRBJ2-3; 11 bases are a match to TRBD2. The junction had 4 bases not matched to a gene; V was cut back by 3 bases and J by 2 bases. The CDR3 is 16 residues long. From germline, CDR1 is SEHNR and CDR2 FQNEAQ (reference sequence).

This clone was detected only a few times. The chain recombines TRBV5-5 with TRBJ2-7; D ambiguous. This CDR3 is built from 14 residues. The germline gives CDR1 SGHKS, CDR2 YYEKEE (reference sequence). Trimming cost V 1 base and J 2 bases, with 10 bases left between them. In nucleotides, the CDR3 is TGTGCCAGCAGCTTGTCGGTCAAGACCTACGAGCAGTACTTC. It is translated as CASSLSVKTYEQYF.

This chain uses TRBV7-8 with TRBJ2-1, with TRBD1 as a possible D gene (5 bases). The CDR3 loop spans 12 amino acids. Between the trimmed V and J ends, which lost 3 bases and 9 bases, there was a span of 9 bases. Germline V lookup: CDR1 SGHVS, CDR2 FQNEAQ. DNA for the CDR3: TGTGCCAGCAGCTTCCAGGGAATTGAGCAGTTCTTC. It specifies CASSFQGIEQFF.

This rearrangement joins TRBV7-9 to TRBJ1-2; 7 bases align to TRBD1. The CDR3 runs 15 residues. The V and J ends lost 4 bases and 2 bases, in that order; junction bases with no gene match: 7. Germline CDR1 SEHNR, CDR2 FQNEAQ (reference sequence). CDR3 in amino acids: CASSSRQGPNYGYTF. CDR3 DNA sequence: TGTGCCAGCAGCTCCCGACAGGGTCCCAACTATGGCTACACCTTC.

The V gene is TRBV27, the J gene TRBJ2-2; D gene uncertain. V gave up 0 bases and J gave up 7 bases, with 12 bases separating them. The CDR3 is made up of 15 amino acids. Germline CDR1 MNHEY, CDR2 SMNVEV (reference sequence). The CDR3 loop is CASSLSLGLSGELFF. In DNA form, the CDR3 reads TGTGCCAGCAGTTTATCGTTAGGTTTGAGCGGGGAGCTGTTTTTT.

The chain combines TRBV6-5 with TRBJ2-3; D gene uncertain. Trimming stripped 4 bases from V and 0 bases from J, with 8 bases between. CDR1 MNHEY and CDR2 SVGAGI come from the germline V gene. This CDR3 has 14 residues. The CDR3 loop is CASSWAESTDTQYF. In nucleotides, the CDR3 is TGTGCCAGCAGTTGGGCGGAGAGCACAGATACGCAGTATTTT.

In this sample, this clone turned up once. DNA of the CDR3: TGTGCTAGTGGTTTGCAGGTATTCCGACAGGGTGAAACTGAAGCTTTCTTT. This translates into CASGLQVFRQGETEAFF. The J gene is TRBJ1-1, the V gene TRBV12-5, with 7 bases lining up with TRBD1. The germline V gene has CDR1 LGHNT and CDR2 FRNRAP. V gave up 2 bases and J gave up 5 bases; unmatched junction bases: 14. This CDR3 contains 17 residues.

This chain links TRBV11-2 with TRBJ1-6, with a weak D call TRBD1 (5 bases). Trimming pared 3 bases from V and 7 bases from J, leaving 10 bases between. CDR1 is SGHAT, CDR2 FQNNGV, per germline. The CDR3 covers 14 residues. The DNA of the CDR3 is TGTGCCAGCAGCTTTGGGACGGGGAATTCACCCCTCCACTTT. Protein product: CASSFGTGNSPLHF.

The V call is TRBV15, the J call TRBJ1-3; no reliable D call. Per the germline V gene, CDR1 is LNHNV and CDR2 is YYDKDF (reference sequence). The CDR3 runs to 16 residues. The V end lost 5 bases, the J end lost 0 bases, and 14 bases lay between the germline ends. CDR3 bases: TGTGCCACCAGCGGCTCCGAAGGGAGCTCTGGAAACACCATATATTTT. It is translated as CATSGSEGSSGNTIYF.

The chain uses TRBV7-8 and TRBJ2-2; D is uncertain. V was trimmed by 6 bases and J by 1 base, leaving 9 bases between them. The length of the CDR3 is 14 residues. The germline CDR1 and CDR2 sequences are SGHVS and FQNEAQ. The CDR3 loop is CASSSDKNTGELFF. CDR3 coding DNA: TGTGCCAGCAGTTCTGACAAGAACACCGGGGAGCTGTTTTTT.

The chain recombines TRBV5-5 with TRBJ2-1; tentative D call: TRBD1 (6 bases). V was cut by 3 bases and J by 3 bases, with 13 bases left in between. The CDR3 is 15 amino acids. Germline CDR1 is SGHKS and CDR2 is YYEKEE (reference sequence). For the CDR3, the DNA is TGTGCCAGCAGCTCAGACAGGAGGTACTACAATGAGCAGTTCTTC. Translated: CASSSDRRYYNEQFF.

The chain combines TRBV7-9 with TRBJ1-5; D call uncertain. The germline V gene encodes CDR1 SEHNR and CDR2 FQNEAQ (reference sequence). Trimming removed 5 bases from V and 0 bases from J, with 8 bases in between. The CDR3 totals 14 residues. CDR3 region: CASSAPGSNQPQHF. The CDR3 coding sequence is TGTGCCAGCAGCGCCCCAGGTAGCAATCAGCCCCAGCATTTT.

This chain joins TRBV9 and TRBJ2-6; D is unresolved. The V gene lost 5 bases and the J gene lost 0 bases, with 12 bases spanning the gap. The V gene's germline CDR1 is SGDLS and CDR2 YYNGEE. The CDR3 has 16 amino acids. DNA for the CDR3: TGTGCCAGCAGGACTGCGGCAGTCTCTGGGGCCAACGTCCTGACTTTC. Translating gives CASRTAAVSGANVLTF. Combining the CDR3 with reference TRBV9 and TRBJ2-6 gives the whole variable domain DSGVTQTPKHLITATGQRVTLRCSPRSGDLSVYWYQQSLDQGLQFLIQYYNGEERAKGNILERFSAQQFPDLHSELNLSSLELGDSALYFCASRTAAVSGANVLTFGAGSRLTVL.

The V and J genes are TRBV25-1 and TRBJ1-2, with a possible D match to TRBD1 (5 bases). The germline V gene encodes CDR1 MGHDK and CDR2 SYGVNS. This CDR3 has 14 amino acids. Between the trimmed V and J ends, which lost 3 bases and 5 bases, there was a span of 13 bases. CDR3 DNA: TGTGCCAGCAGTGACACCCCGGGGCGGTATGGCTACACCTTC. Translated: CASSDTPGRYGYTF.

The gene calls are TRBV19 and TRBJ2-1, with D perhaps matching TRBD1 or TRBD2 (5 bases each). CDR1 and CDR2 (germline): LNHDA, SQIVND (reference sequence). Trimming left V 5 bases short and J 0 bases short, with 8 bases between. The CDR3 covers 14 residues. As DNA, the CDR3 is TGTGCCAGTAGTTGGGGGAACTCCTACAATGAGCAGTTCTTC. As protein: CASSWGNSYNEQFF.

The rearrangement joins TRBV25-1 to TRBJ2-7; a possible D gene is TRBD1 (6 bases). The CDR3 runs 15 residues. V was pared by 4 bases and J by 2 bases, with 15 bases between. Germline V CDR1 and CDR2: MGHDK, SYGVNS. CDR3 coding DNA: TGTGCCAGCAGTGGGAACAGGGTTGCCCCCTACGAGCAGTACTTC. Amino acid sequence: CASSGNRVAPYEQYF.

This CDR3 reads CASRDGTYEQYF. CDR3 in DNA: TGTGCCAGTAGGGACGGTACCTACGAGCAGTACTTC. The chain employs TRBV19 and TRBJ2-7, with D uncertain. CDR1 is LNHDA, CDR2 SQIVND, per germline (reference sequence). The CDR3 runs to 12 residues. V lost 6 bases to trimming and J lost 2 bases, with 8 bases between them.

This chain uses TRBV13 with TRBJ2-3, with TRBD2 matching 9 bases. The CDR3 length is 17 residues. Germline CDR1 PRHDT, CDR2 FYEKMQ (reference sequence). The V segment lost 5 bases and the J segment 5 bases; nucleotides outside the gene matches: 14. CDR3 amino acids: CASSTRVAGGLVDTQYF. Written as DNA, the CDR3 is TGTGCCAGCAGCACCCGAGTGGCGGGGGGGCTAGTAGATACGCAGTATTTT. The entire variable domain, with the rest obtained from reference TRBV13 and TRBJ2-3, is as follows: AAGVIQSPRHLIKEKRETATLKCYPIPRHDTVYWYQQGPGQDPQFLISFYEKMQSDKGSIPDRFSAQQFSDYHSELNMSSLELGDSALYFCASSTRVAGGLVDTQYFGPGTRLTVL.